This record covers a single T cell receptor beta chain. Every donor was a Caucasian adult from Nashville, Tennessee. The CDR3 runs to 13 residues. Trimming stripped 6 bases from V and 7 bases from J, with 13 bases between. The V gene's germline CDR1 is MNHNY and CDR2 SVGAGI (reference sequence). The data were taken from a study of shared clonotypes between healthy human individuals. The table came from immunoSEQ multiplex PCR; TCRdb's copy has only in-frame clones and leaves some out. The profile covers a few hundred thousand clones, with around three quarters appearing a single time and about 12% taken by the ten largest.

Input material: PBMCs. The rearrangement links TRBV6-6 to TRBJ1-5; D perhaps matches TRBD1 (6 bases). The clonotype comes from a woman in her thirties or forties in good health. Some clones in this sample may be carry-over from other donors' samples. The DNA of the CDR3 is TGTGCCAGCAGGAAGGACAGTAGCCAGCCCCAGCATTTT. It translates to CASRKDSSQPQHF.